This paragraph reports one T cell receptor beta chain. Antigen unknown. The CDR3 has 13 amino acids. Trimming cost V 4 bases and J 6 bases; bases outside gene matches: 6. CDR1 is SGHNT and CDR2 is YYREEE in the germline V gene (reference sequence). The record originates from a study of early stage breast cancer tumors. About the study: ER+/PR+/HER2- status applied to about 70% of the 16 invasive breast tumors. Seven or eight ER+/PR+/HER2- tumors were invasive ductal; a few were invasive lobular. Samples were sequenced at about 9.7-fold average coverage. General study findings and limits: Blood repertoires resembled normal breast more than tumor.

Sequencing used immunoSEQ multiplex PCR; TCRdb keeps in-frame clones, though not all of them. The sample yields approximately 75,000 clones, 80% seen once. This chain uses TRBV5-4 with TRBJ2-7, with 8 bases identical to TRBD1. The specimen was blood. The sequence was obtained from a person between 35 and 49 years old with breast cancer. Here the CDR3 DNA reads TGTGCCAGCAGCCAGGGACAGGTAGGCGAGCAGTACTTC. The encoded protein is CASSQGQVGEQYF.